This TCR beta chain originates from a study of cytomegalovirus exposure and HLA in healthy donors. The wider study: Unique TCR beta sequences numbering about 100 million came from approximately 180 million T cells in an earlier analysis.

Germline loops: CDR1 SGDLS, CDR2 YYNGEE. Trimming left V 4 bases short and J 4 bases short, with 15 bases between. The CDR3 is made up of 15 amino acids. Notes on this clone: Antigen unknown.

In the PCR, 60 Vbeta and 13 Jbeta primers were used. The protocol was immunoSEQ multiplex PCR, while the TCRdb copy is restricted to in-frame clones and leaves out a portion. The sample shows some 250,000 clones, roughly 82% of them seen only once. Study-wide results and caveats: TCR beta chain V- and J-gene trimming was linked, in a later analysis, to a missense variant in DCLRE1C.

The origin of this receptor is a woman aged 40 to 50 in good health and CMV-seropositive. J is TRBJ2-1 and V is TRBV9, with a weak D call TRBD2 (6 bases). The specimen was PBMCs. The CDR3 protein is CASSSGGLSYNEQFF. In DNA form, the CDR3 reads TGTGCCAGCAGCTCCGGGGGACTCTCATACAATGAGCAGTTCTTC.